This TCR beta chain was sequenced for a study of cytomegalovirus exposure and HLA in healthy donors. In the study overall: Early on, a data release was issued that held some 91 million unique TCRs from HLA-typed donors.

On this clone: As yet, its antigen is unknown.

The PCR was carried out with 60 Vbeta primers and 13 Jbeta primers. Sequencing was performed with immunoSEQ multiplex PCR; in TCRdb, only in-frame clones are kept and a portion is missing. The sample contains approximately 150,000 clones, 72% of which appear only once. Overall study results and limits: For most TCR sequences rarity was the rule, although some public TCRs occurred in many donors. Later analysis associated a missense DCLRE1C variant with TCR beta V- and J-gene trimming. An analysis that was carried out later associated approximately 17,000 TCR beta sequences with HLA alleles at 0.05 false discovery rate.

Germline V lookup: CDR1 SGHRS, CDR2 YFSETQ. This CDR3 region has 14 residues. J gave up 4 bases and V 4 bases, and 5 bases lay outside the gene matches. The receptor was derived from a human donor in good health. Material for sequencing was PBMCs. V is TRBV5-1 and J is TRBJ2-5, with TRBD2 matching 9 bases. The CDR3 DNA is TGCGCCAGCAGCCAGGGACTAGCCTCAGAGACCCAGTACTTC. Amino acids: CASSQGLASETQYF.